The 13 T cell receptor beta chains listed next were all sequenced from one sample in a study of T cell clonality in common variable immunodeficiency. Measured with immunoSEQ multiplex PCR; TCRdb has only the in-frame clones, and not every one. Altogether around 29,000 clones were found in the sample, and no singletons occur. The sequenced sample was peripheral blood mononuclear cells. The source of these receptors is a person between 18 and 75 years old in good health.

This clone came up many times. Read data end 3 residues before the CDR3 end; the end is taken from the germline J gene. The rearrangement joins TRBV6-4 to TRBJ1-1, with 7 positions matching TRBD1. CDR3 size: 13 residues. From germline, CDR1 is MRHNA and CDR2 SNTAGT. CDR3 DNA (partial): TGTGCCAGCAGTGACCGCAGGGGGTCCGAA. Translating gives CASSDRRGSE. The whole CDR3 protein reads CASSDRRGSEAFF.

This clone was observed at least ten times. The CDR3 goes on 3 residues after the read ends, and that part is filled in from the germline J gene. The V gene is TRBV19, the J gene TRBJ2-5; TRBD2 matches 12 bases. J gave up 2 bases and V 2 bases, and 3 bases lay outside the gene matches. Germline loops: CDR1 LNHDA, CDR2 SQIVND (reference sequence). This CDR3 contains 16 residues. The covered CDR3 bases are TGTGCCAGTAGTATATCACTAGCGGGGGGACAAGAGACC. Translation: CASSISLAGGQET. The full CDR3 protein is CASSISLAGGQETQYF.

This clone appeared many times. The CDR3 sequence is CASSLARKNTEAFF. Partial CDR3 DNA: TGTGCCAGCAGCTTAGCGCGGAAGAACACTGAA. V gene TRBV7-2 combines with J gene TRBJ1-1; D remains unclear. The DNA ends 3 residues before the CDR3 does, and the rest of the CDR3 is filled in from the germline J gene. CDR3 length: 14 residues. Germline CDR1 reads SGHTA; CDR2 reads FQGNSA. The germline V and J ends were trimmed by 0 bases and 1 base, with 6 bases remaining between them. The whole variable domain, remainder taken from reference TRBV7-2 and TRBJ1-1, is GAGVSQSPSNKVTEKGKDVELRCDPISGHTALYWYRQSLGQGLEFLIYFQGNSAPDKSGLPSDRFSAERTGGSVSTLTIQRTQQEDSAVYLCASSLARKNTEAFFGQGTRLTVV.

In this sample, this clone turned up many times. Coverage ceases 3 residues before the CDR3 finishes, and the germline J gene fills in the end. The chain links TRBV7-2 to TRBJ1-3, with D perhaps matching TRBD1 (6 bases). The germline V gene encodes CDR1 SGHTA and CDR2 FQGNSA. CDR3 length: 15 amino acids. Between the trimmed V and J ends, which lost 1 base and 3 bases, there was a span of 10 bases. This CDR3 is CASSLGQGNGNTIYF. The CDR3 bases that were read are TGTGCCAGCAGCTTAGGGCAGGGGAATGGAAACACC.

At least ten counts were recorded for this clone. The read halts 3 residues ahead of the CDR3 end, with the missing end drawn from the germline J gene. V usage is TRBV13 and J usage is TRBJ2-3, with 8 bases lining up with TRBD1. The length of the CDR3 is 17 residues. V dropped 5 bases and J dropped 3; count of bases not matched to a gene: 13. CDR1 is PRHDT, CDR2 FYEKMQ, per germline (reference sequence). CDR3 protein: CASSTRARTGMTDTQYF. CDR3 DNA (partial): TGTGCCAGCAGCACCCGCGCTAGGACAGGGATGACAGATACG.

This clone appeared many times. The CDR3 end lies 3 residues beyond the end of the read and is filled in from the germline J gene. The chain combines TRBV20-1 with TRBJ2-4; D may be TRBD1 (5 bases). CDR1 is DFQATT, CDR2 SNEGSKA, per germline (reference sequence). This CDR3 is 15 amino acids long. V lost 1 base, J lost 1 base, and 11 bases lay in between. CDR3 residues: CSARGGRLAKNIQYF. The CDR3 bases that were read are TGCAGTGCTAGAGGGGGCAGGTTGGCCAAAAACATT.

In this sample, this clone turned up many times. The read finishes 3 residues shy of the CDR3 end, and the germline J gene is used to complete it. The gene calls are TRBV20-1 and TRBJ2-1; D might be TRBD2 (5 bases). In germline, CDR1 is DFQATT, CDR2 SNEGSKA (reference sequence). The CDR3 consists of 13 residues. Trimming removed 6 bases from V and 8 bases from J, with 17 bases in between. CDR3 sequence: CSAKNSRGYEQFF. CDR3 DNA, as far as it was read: TGCAGTGCGAAAAACAGCCGGGGTTATGAG.

This clone has more than one count but fewer than ten. The read halts 3 residues ahead of the CDR3 end, with the missing end drawn from the germline J gene. The rearrangement links TRBV19 to TRBJ1-3; TRBD1 is a possible D gene (5 bases). Germline V gene sequence: CDR1 LNHDA, CDR2 SQIVND (reference sequence). Trimming took off 6 bases at V and 8 bases at J, with 14 bases between the two ends. CDR3 size: 13 residues. CDR3 protein: CASRITGGDTIYF. The covered CDR3 bases are TGTGCCAGTAGAATAACAGGAGGAGACACC.

This clone showed up many times. The read ends 3 residues before the CDR3 terminus; that terminus is restored from the germline J gene. The chain employs TRBV7-9 and TRBJ1-1; no clear D gene. Per germline, CDR1 SEHNR and CDR2 FQNEAQ (reference sequence). V gave up 4 bases and J gave up 4 bases, with 10 bases separating them. This CDR3 has 13 residues. The DNA read from the CDR3 is TGTGCCAGCAGCTCCCACATAGCCACTGAA. Its protein product is CASSSHIATE. The CDR3, in full, reads CASSSHIATEAFF.

The sample holds many counts of this clone. The CDR3 end falls 3 residues outside the read, so it is completed with the germline J gene. The V call is TRBV6-1, the J call TRBJ1-5; 12 nucleotides line up with TRBD1. J gave up 4 bases and V 4 bases, and 5 bases lay outside the gene matches. Germline V gene sequence: CDR1 MNHNS, CDR2 SASEGT. This CDR3 is 16 amino acids long. CDR3 bases read: TGTGCCAGCAGTGGGGACAGGGGGCGCAGGAATCAGCCC. Translated: CASSGDRGRRNQP. The whole CDR3 protein is CASSGDRGRRNQPQHF.

This clone was seen repeatedly, ten times or more. From the germline J gene comes the end of the CDR3, since the read stops 3 residues before it. The chain carries TRBV7-9 and TRBJ2-7, with no clear D. Germline V gene sequence: CDR1 SEHNR, CDR2 FQNEAQ (reference sequence). The CDR3 extends over 13 amino acids. Deletions cut 1 base from V and 6 bases from J, with 10 bases between. Incomplete CDR3 DNA: TGTGCCAGCAGCTTAGTCCCTTTCTCCGAG. It encodes CASSLVPFSE. The complete CDR3 protein is CASSLVPFSEQYF.

This clone was counted between two and nine times. The read terminates 3 residues before the CDR3 end, so the remaining end is supplied by the germline J gene. The V call is TRBV7-6, the J call TRBJ2-2, with a weak D call TRBD1 (5 bases). CDR3 size: 15 residues. Germline CDR1 reads SGHVS; CDR2 reads FNYEAQ. CDR3 DNA (partial): TGTGCCAGCAGCTTAGAGCAGGGCTATAATTCACCG. It encodes CASSLEQGYNSP. The entire CDR3 is CASSLEQGYNSPLFF. The whole variable domain, remainder taken from reference TRBV7-6 and TRBJ2-2, is GAGVSQSPRYKVTKRGQDVALRCDPISGHVSLYWYRQALGQGPEFLTYFNYEAQQDKSGLPNDRFSAERPEGSISTLTIQRTEQRDSAMYRCASSLEQGYNSPLFFGEGSRLTVL.

In its sample, this clone was seen many times. The read ends 3 residues before the CDR3 terminus; that terminus is restored from the germline J gene. The chain combines TRBV5-1 with TRBJ1-6; TRBD1 matches 9 bases. The V segment lost 0 bases and the J segment 8 bases; nucleotides outside the gene matches: 15. The CDR3 consists of 19 residues. CDR1 is SGHRS and CDR2 is YFSETQ in the germline V gene. The CDR3 reads CASSLEVSSAGTGYSPLHF. CDR3 DNA (partial): TGCGCCAGCAGCTTGGAGGTATCGTCGGCCGGGACAGGGTATTCACCC. The entire variable domain, with the rest obtained from reference TRBV5-1 and TRBJ1-6, is as follows: KAGVTQTPRYLIKTRGQQVTLSCSPISGHRSVSWYQQTPGQGLQFLFEYFSETQRNKGNFPGRFSGRQFSNSRSEMNVSTLELGDSALYLCASSLEVSSAGTGYSPLHFGNGTRLTVT.